The 13 T cell receptor beta chains given below trace back to one sample, sequenced in a study of Ad26.COV2.S vaccination and SARS-CoV-2 variants. Sequencing used immunoSEQ multiplex PCR; TCRdb keeps in-frame clones, though not all of them. The top ten hold roughly 3.9% of the sample, which has about 440,000 clones, around 90% seen once. Noted treatment: some 19 received Ad26.COV2.S at low or high dose, single or two shots; about 5 received placebo; per-sample allocation not given. Day 63 after the first injection of vaccine or placebo was the sampling time. The sample consisted of peripheral blood, taken in a trial of Ad26.COV2.S vaccine versus placebo. The source of these receptors is a person between 18 and 65 years old who received the Ad26.COV2.S COVID-19 vaccine or a placebo.

V usage is TRBV28 and J usage is TRBJ1-5, with D possibly TRBD1 on 5 matching bases. The CDR3 length is 14 residues. Per the germline V gene, CDR1 is MDHEN and CDR2 is SYDVKM. V shed 3 bases and J shed 6 bases, with 12 bases lying between them. The CDR3 DNA sequence: TGTGCCAGCAGTTTCGGGCGGGGGTTTCAGCCCCAGCATTTT. Amino acid sequence: CASSFGRGFQPQHF.

The V call is TRBV28, the J call TRBJ2-7; maybe TRBD2 (6 bases). CDR3 length equals 13 residues. Per germline, CDR1 MDHEN and CDR2 SYDVKM. The ends were cut back, 6 bases at V and 7 bases at J, with 16 bases in the middle. CDR3 in amino acids: CASRTGGIEEQYF. As DNA, the CDR3 is TGTGCCAGCAGGACGGGCGGGATTGAAGAGCAGTACTTC.

V and J are TRBV7-2 and TRBJ1-2, with D possibly being TRBD1 (6 bases). CDR1 and CDR2 from the germline V gene are SGHTA and FQGNSA. The CDR3 sequence is 14 residues long. V lost 4 bases to trimming and J lost 2 bases, with 11 bases between them. The CDR3 here is CASSYGQLNYGYTF. Here the CDR3 DNA reads TGTGCCAGCAGCTATGGACAGTTGAACTATGGCTACACCTTC.

This clone has a single count. V gene TRBV10-3 combines with J gene TRBJ1-1; 10 bases agree with TRBD1. The CDR3 totals 15 residues. The V gene's germline CDR1 is ENHRY and CDR2 SYGVKD. The V gene end was trimmed by 4 bases and the J gene end by 1 base; junction bases not matched to a gene: 3. The CDR3 region has the DNA TGTGCCATCAGTGGACAGGGGGCGGGGAACACTGAAGCTTTCTTT. Residues: CAISGQGAGNTEAFF.

V is TRBV24-1 and J is TRBJ2-1, with 8 bases aligning to TRBD1. Germline V gene data show CDR1 as KGHDR and CDR2 as SFDVKD. The CDR3 runs 16 residues. V lost 3 bases and J lost 2; bases outside the gene matches: 5. The CDR3 DNA sequence: TGTGCCACCAGTGATCCCGGGACAGGCGCCTACAATGAGCAGTTCTTC. Protein product: CATSDPGTGAYNEQFF.

This CDR3 reads CASSQMSWTGLKVDEQFF. Here the CDR3 DNA reads TGTGCCAGCAGCCAGATGTCGTGGACAGGACTAAAGGTTGATGAGCAGTTCTTC. The chain is built from TRBV14 and TRBJ2-1; a possible D gene is TRBD1 (7 bases). V lost 3 bases to trimming and J lost 8 bases, with 26 bases between them. Germline values: CDR1 SGHDN, CDR2 FVKESK. The CDR3 sequence is 18 residues long. Together with reference TRBV14 and TRBJ2-1, the CDR3 gives the full variable domain: EAGVTQFPSHSVIEKGQTVTLRCDPISGHDNLYWYRRVMGKEIKFLLHFVKESKQDESGMPNNRFLAERTGGTYSTLKVQPAELEDSGVYFCASSQMSWTGLKVDEQFFGPGTRLTVL.

The rearrangement links TRBV28 to TRBJ1-5; D is uncertain. This CDR3 is 14 amino acids long. V lost 2 bases and J lost 6, with 11 bases in between. Germline-derived CDR1 and CDR2 are MDHEN and SYDVKM. CDR3 nucleotides: TGTGCCAGCAGTTTAGCAGGCCACGGTCAGCCCCAGCATTTT. Its protein product is CASSLAGHGQPQHF.

This clone has just one count. The sample contains more than one DNA sequence encoding this CDR3. This chain links TRBV27 with TRBJ2-7, with 7 nucleotides matching TRBD2. J lost 0 bases, V lost 3 bases, and 2 bases had no gene match. CDR1 and CDR2 from the germline V gene are MNHEY and SMNVEV (reference sequence). The CDR3 loop spans 14 amino acids. This CDR3 reads CASSFLADSYEQYF. DNA of the CDR3: TGTGCCAGCAGTTTCCTAGCGGACTCCTACGAGCAGTACTTC.

The chain couples TRBV6-2 or TRBV6-3 to TRBJ2-6; D not certain. V shed 2 bases and J shed 0 bases, with 8 bases lying between them. Germline V lookup: CDR1 MNHEY, CDR2 SVGEGT. The CDR3 spans 16 residues. The DNA of the CDR3 is TGTGCCAGCAGTTACGGACCTAACTCTGGGGCCAACGTCCTGACTTTC. Translation gives CASSYGPNSGANVLTF.

V and J are TRBV7-6 and TRBJ2-7; 7 bases are shared with TRBD2. This CDR3 comprises 16 residues. The trim removed 5 bases at V and 6 bases at J, leaving 16 bases unmatched. Germline V gives CDR1 SGHVS, CDR2 FNYEAQ. The CDR3 nucleotides read TGTGCCAGCAGCCAAAACCCAGCTAGCGGTTTATCCGAGCAGTACTTC. It codes for CASSQNPASGLSEQYF. Using reference TRBV7-6 and TRBJ2-7 for the parts outside the CDR3, the full variable domain is GAGVSQSPRYKVTKRGQDVALRCDPISGHVSLYWYRQALGQGPEFLTYFNYEAQQDKSGLPNDRFSAERPEGSISTLTIQRTEQRDSAMYRCASSQNPASGLSEQYFGPGTRLTVT.

This clone has only a few counts. This chain joins TRBV27 and TRBJ2-1, with TRBD2 matching over 11 bases. The CDR3 is 13 amino acids. CDR1 is MNHEY, CDR2 SMNVEV, per germline (reference sequence). Trimming removed 8 bases from V and 7 bases from J; junction bases left unmatched: 4. This chain's CDR3 is CASRGLAENEQFF. The CDR3, as DNA: TGTGCCAGCCGGGGACTAGCGGAAAATGAGCAGTTCTTC.

V gene TRBV7-8 combines with J gene TRBJ2-1; D is unclear. Trimming cost V 5 bases and J 4 bases, with 9 bases left between them. The CDR3 has 13 residues. Germline V gives CDR1 SGHVS, CDR2 FQNEAQ. The DNA for the CDR3 is TGTGCCAGCAGCCTAGGGAAGTACAATGAGCAGTTCTTC. It is translated as CASSLGKYNEQFF.

The chain uses TRBV28 and TRBJ2-7; D is uncertain. The CDR3 totals 15 residues. Germline V gene sequence: CDR1 MDHEN, CDR2 SYDVKM. Deletions cut 6 bases from V and 3 bases from J, with 18 bases between. The CDR3 region has the DNA TGTGCCAGCAGCCCTCCAGGTTGGAACCTCTACGAGCAGTACTTC. It translates to CASSPPGWNLYEQYF. The entire variable domain, with the rest obtained from reference TRBV28 and TRBJ2-7, is as follows: DVKVTQSSRYLVKRTGEKVFLECVQDMDHENMFWYRQDPGLGLRLIYFSYDVKMKEKGDIPEGYSVSREKKERFSLILESASTNQTSMYLCASSPPGWNLYEQYFGPGTRLTVT.